The rows below give T cell receptor beta chains drawn from one sample of a study of cytomegalovirus exposure and HLA in healthy donors. Data came from immunoSEQ multiplex PCR; TCRdb stores just in-frame clones and leaves some out. The sample yields some 130,000 clones, approximately 82% seen once. The source material was PBMCs. These receptors originate from a man aged 25 to 40 in good health and CMV-seropositive. The CDR3 runs from the conserved cysteine through the conserved F or W. The D gene is left open where the match is weak.

TRBJ1-2	.	TRBV2	CASRNRVDNYGYTF	TGTGCCAGCAGAAACAGGGTAGACAACTATGGCTACACCTTC
TRBJ2-1	TRBD2	TRBV6-9	CASSYTSGTDNEQFF	TGTGCCAGCAGTTATACTAGCGGGACGGATAATGAGCAGTTCTTC
TRBJ2-7	.	TRBV6-1	CASSEMPQGSFGYEQYF	TGTGCCAGCAGTGAGATGCCTCAGGGATCCTTTGGCTACGAGCAGTACTTC
TRBJ2-4	.	TRBV15	CATSTRQTLAKNIQYF	TGTGCCACCAGCACACGACAAACTCTAGCCAAAAACATTCAGTACTTC
TRBJ1-2	.	TRBV5-1	CASSLASRGADGYTF	TGCGCCAGCAGCTTGGCGAGCAGGGGCGCTGATGGCTACACCTTC
TRBJ1-1	.	TRBV27	CASSLYAGKGAFF	TGTGCCAGCAGTTTATACGCAGGGAAAGGAGCTTTCTTT
TRBJ2-2	.	TRBV5-6	CASSWQGADTGELFF	TGTGCCAGCAGCTGGCAGGGTGCAGACACCGGGGAGCTGTTTTTT
TRBJ2-3	.	TRBV21-1	CARNRGRSTDTQYF	TGTGCCAGAAACAGGGGGCGCAGCACAGATACGCAGTATTTT
TRBJ1-1	.	TRBV19	CASSVQGQNTEAFF	TGTGCCAGTAGTGTCCAGGGTCAGAACACTGAAGCTTTCTTT
TRBJ1-2	.	TRBV5-1	CASSLDGGARGYTF	TGCGCCAGCAGCTTGGATGGGGGGGCGAGGGGCTACACCTTC
TRBJ2-2	.	TRBV2	CASSEWAGFTGELFF	TGTGCCAGCAGTGAATGGGCGGGATTCACCGGGGAGCTGTTTTTT
TRBJ2-3	.	TRBV14	CASSQELLGGGTDTQYF	TGTGCCAGCAGCCAAGAACTACTCGGGGGTGGCACAGATACGCAGTATTTT
TRBJ1-2	.	TRBV14	CASSHGTAIGPYYGYTF	TGTGCCAGCAGCCACGGGACTGCGATAGGGCCCTACTATGGCTACACCTTC
TRBJ2-2	TRBD2	TRBV9	CASSVTSGLTMGELFF	TGTGCCAGCAGCGTAACTAGCGGGTTGACCATGGGGGAGCTGTTTTTT
TRBJ1-2	.	TRBV19	CASSTGHRNGYTF	TGTGCCAGTAGTACGGGACACCGGAATGGCTACACCTTC
TRBJ1-5	.	TRBV6-6	CASSYKQENQPQHF	TGTGCCAGCAGTTACAAACAGGAAAATCAGCCCCAGCATTTT
TRBJ2-3	TRBD2	TRBV7-8	CASSLGGTSGNIDTQYF	TGTGCCAGCAGCTTAGGGGGGACTAGCGGGAACATAGATACGCAGTATTTT
TRBJ2-7	TRBD2	TRBV11-2	CASSPSGYEQYF	TGTGCCAGCAGCCCTAGCGGCTACGAGCAGTACTTC